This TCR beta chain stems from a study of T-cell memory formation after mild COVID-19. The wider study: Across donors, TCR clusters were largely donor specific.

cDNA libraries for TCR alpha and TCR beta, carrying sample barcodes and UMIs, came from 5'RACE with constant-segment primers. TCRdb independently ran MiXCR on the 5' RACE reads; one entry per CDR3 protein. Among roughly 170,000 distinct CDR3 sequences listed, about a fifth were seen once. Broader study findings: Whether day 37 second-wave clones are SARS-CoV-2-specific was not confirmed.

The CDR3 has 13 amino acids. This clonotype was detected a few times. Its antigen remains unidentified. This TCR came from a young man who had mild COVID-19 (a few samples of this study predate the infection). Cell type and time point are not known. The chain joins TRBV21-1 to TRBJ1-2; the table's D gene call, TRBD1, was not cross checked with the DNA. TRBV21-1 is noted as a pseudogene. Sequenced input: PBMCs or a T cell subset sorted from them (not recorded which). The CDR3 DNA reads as TGTGCCAGCAGCTCCCGGGGGAGGAATGGCTACACCTTC. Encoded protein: CASSSRGRNGYTF.